One sample yielded the 11 T cell receptor beta chains listed below, sequenced in a study of blood T cell repertoires in COVID-19. The protocol was immunoSEQ multiplex PCR, while the TCRdb copy is restricted to in-frame clones and leaves out a portion. Of around 90,000 clones in the sample, around 92% were seen once. The source material was peripheral blood. These TCRs come from an older woman with active COVID-19.

This sequence joins TRBV7-8 and TRBJ2-4; no clear D gene. The CDR3 extends over 15 amino acids. The V end was cut by 5 bases, the J end by 1 base, with 12 bases between. The germline V gene encodes CDR1 SGHVS and CDR2 FQNEAQ. Here the CDR3 DNA reads TGTGCCAGCAGCATATCGGCAGGTGCCAAAAACATTCAGTACTTC. The encoded protein is CASSISAGAKNIQYF.

This chain joins TRBV5-1 and TRBJ2-3; TRBD1 matches 7 bases. V lost 0 bases and J lost 2; bases outside the gene matches: 3. The CDR3 is 15 residues long. Germline CDR1 reads SGHRS; CDR2 reads YFSETQ. CDR3 sequence: CASSLGQGTTDTQYF. CDR3 in DNA: TGCGCCAGCAGCTTGGGACAGGGCACCACAGATACGCAGTATTTT.

V is TRBV3-1 (or the pseudogene TRBV3-2) and J is TRBJ2-3, with 12 bases that match TRBD2. The CDR3 has 17 residues. J was trimmed by 0 bases and V by 1 base; bases with no gene match: 2. Germline V gives CDR1 LGHDT, CDR2 YNNKEL (reference sequence). The CDR3 nucleotides read TGTGCCAGCAGCCAAGGAGGGACTAGCGGGAGCACAGATACGCAGTATTTT. Protein product: CASSQGGTSGSTDTQYF.

This clone was detected a few times. This sequence joins TRBV27 and TRBJ1-1, with 7 bases matching TRBD1. This CDR3 contains 13 residues. V shed 0 bases, J shed 8 bases, and the junction held 3 bases outside the gene matches. Germline CDR1 MNHEY, CDR2 SMNVEV (reference sequence). CDR3 residues: CASSLSGGSEAFF. The CDR3 nucleotides are TGTGCCAGCAGTTTATCAGGGGGCTCGGAAGCTTTCTTT.

The chain joins TRBV28 to TRBJ2-7, with D maybe TRBD1 (6 bases). This CDR3 is 16 amino acids long. CDR1 and CDR2 from the germline V gene are MDHEN and SYDVKM. V dropped 3 bases and J dropped 0 bases, with 15 bases sitting between them. In DNA, the CDR3 is TGTGCCAGCAGTTTGCCCCCCGACAGGAGCTCCTACGAGCAGTACTTC. It translates to CASSLPPDRSSYEQYF.

This clone was detected only once. This chain joins TRBV5-5 and TRBJ1-1; 7 bases align to TRBD1. The germline V gene has CDR1 SGHKS and CDR2 YYEKEE (reference sequence). After removal of 2 bases from V and 1 base from J, the junction contained 5 bases not matched to a gene. There are 15 residues in the CDR3. Here the CDR3 DNA reads TGTGCCAGCAGCTTTAATCCAGGGGGGAACACTGAAGCTTTCTTT. This translates into CASSFNPGGNTEAFF.

The chain has TRBV3-1 (or the pseudogene TRBV3-2) and TRBJ2-1; D possibly corresponds to TRBD1 (7 bases). CDR3 size: 15 residues. CDR1 is LGHDT and CDR2 is YNNKEL in the germline V gene (reference sequence). V was pared by 4 bases and J by 4 bases, with 14 bases between. The CDR3 DNA reads TGTGCCAGCAGCCTTGGACAGGAGGGGTACAATGAGCAGTTCTTC. This gives the protein CASSLGQEGYNEQFF.

This chain connects TRBV7-2 to TRBJ2-7; 8 bases are a match to TRBD2. The CDR3 covers 13 residues. CDR1 is SGHTA and CDR2 is FQGNSA in the germline V gene. V trimming: 1 base; J trimming: 5 bases; junction bases outside the gene matches: 1. The CDR3 DNA reads as TGTGCCAGCAGCTTAGGCGGGGGGAACGAGCAGTACTTC. Translated, it gives CASSLGGGNEQYF.

The chain joins TRBV7-9 to TRBJ1-3; D is ambiguous. V was pared by 5 bases and J by 1 base, with 9 bases between. This CDR3 spans 14 amino acids. Germline V gives CDR1 SEHNR, CDR2 FQNEAQ (reference sequence). The CDR3 sequence is CASSNPGSGNTIYF. The CDR3 coding sequence is TGTGCCAGCAGCAACCCGGGGTCTGGAAACACCATATATTTT.

The chain uses TRBV30 and TRBJ1-6, with a weak D call TRBD1 (5 bases). This CDR3 spans 14 amino acids. Trimming left V 2 bases short and J 3 bases short, with 8 bases between. Per germline, CDR1 GTSNPN and CDR2 SVGIG (reference sequence). CDR3 protein: CAWSQGYYNSPLHF. CDR3 sequence (DNA): TGTGCCTGGAGTCAGGGATACTATAATTCACCCCTCCACTTT.

The CDR3 region is CASRGQGAMNTEAFF. CDR3 sequence (DNA): TGTGCCAGCAGAGGACAGGGGGCCATGAACACTGAAGCTTTCTTT. The chain recombines TRBV2 with TRBJ1-1, with TRBD1 matching over 11 bases. The germline gives CDR1 SNHLY, CDR2 FYNNEI. Trimming cost V 6 bases and J 0 bases; bases outside gene matches: 3. The CDR3 consists of 15 residues.